Shown below are 30 T cell receptor beta chains from a single sample sequenced in a study of blood T cell repertoires in COVID-19. Libraries were prepared by immunoSEQ multiplex PCR; TCRdb keeps only in-frame clonotypes and omits some of them. The sample shows around 290,000 clones, roughly 90% of them seen only once. The sample comprised peripheral blood. The receptors stem from a man between 40 and 49 years old with acute or convalescent COVID-19.

The V and J genes are TRBV11-2 and TRBJ2-1; the D gene is possibly TRBD2 (5 bases). Trimming left V 1 base short and J 4 bases short, with 8 bases between. Germline V gene data show CDR1 as SGHAT and CDR2 as FQNNGV. The CDR3 runs 14 residues. The chain's CDR3 is CASSLGWEYNEQFF. The CDR3 nucleotides read TGTGCCAGCAGCTTAGGTTGGGAGTACAATGAGCAGTTCTTC.

The gene calls are TRBV19 and TRBJ1-2, with TRBD1 matching over 11 bases. V gave up 6 bases and J gave up 5 bases; unmatched junction bases: 5. Germline V gene sequence: CDR1 LNHDA, CDR2 SQIVND (reference sequence). CDR3 length: 14 amino acids. This CDR3 is CASSPGTGGYGYTF. CDR3 in DNA: TGTGCCAGTAGCCCCGGGACAGGGGGTTATGGCTACACCTTC.

The rearrangement joins TRBV18 to TRBJ2-1, with D possibly matching TRBD1 (6 bases). The germline CDR1 and CDR2 sequences are KGHSH and LQKENI. V dropped 3 bases and J dropped 7 bases, with 7 bases sitting between them. This CDR3 has 12 residues. DNA for the CDR3: TGTGCCAGCTCACCTCAGGGGAATGAGCAGTTCTTC. This codes for CASSPQGNEQFF.

The chain has TRBV6-5 and TRBJ2-7; D ambiguous. Germline V gene sequence: CDR1 MNHEY, CDR2 SVGAGI. The CDR3 has 13 amino acids. The germline V and J ends were trimmed by 10 bases and 0 bases, with 13 bases remaining between them. The CDR3 bases are TGTGCCACCGGCGGTGCGAGCTCCTACGAGCAGTACTTC. Protein product: CATGGASSYEQYF.

In DNA, the CDR3 is TGTGCCTGGAGTTTAGGACAGGGGGGGAATCAGCCCCAGCATTTT. Its protein product is CAWSLGQGGNQPQHF. The V call is TRBV30, the J call TRBJ1-5, with 10 bases that match TRBD1. Looked up from germline, CDR1 is GTSNPN and CDR2 is SVGIG (reference sequence). Trimming removed 2 bases from V and 4 bases from J; junction bases left unmatched: 5. CDR3 length: 15 residues.

V usage is TRBV2 and J usage is TRBJ1-1; D is possibly TRBD1 (6 bases). The CDR3 is 14 amino acids. V was clipped by 6 bases and J by 0 bases, with 11 bases between them. Germline CDR1 is SNHLY and CDR2 is FYNNEI. The CDR3 is CASRTGSMNTEAFF. CDR3 DNA sequence: TGTGCCAGCAGGACAGGATCCATGAACACTGAAGCTTTCTTT. Using reference TRBV2 and TRBJ1-1 for the parts outside the CDR3, the full variable domain is EPEVTQTPSHQVTQMGQEVILRCVPISNHLYFYWYRQILGQKVEFLVSFYNNEISEKSEIFDDQFSVERPDGSNFTLKIRSTKLEDSAMYFCASRTGSMNTEAFFGQGTRLTVV.

The rearrangement uses TRBV5-1 and TRBJ1-2; 8 bases are shared with TRBD1. The ends lost 5 bases at V and 7 bases at J; junction bases unmatched: 7. The CDR3 runs to 13 residues. Germline V lookup: CDR1 SGHRS, CDR2 YFSETQ. CDR3 sequence: CASSNGQGGGYTF. The CDR3, as DNA: TGCGCCAGCAGTAACGGACAGGGAGGTGGCTACACCTTC. Using reference TRBV5-1 and TRBJ1-2 for the parts outside the CDR3, the full variable domain is KAGVTQTPRYLIKTRGQQVTLSCSPISGHRSVSWYQQTPGQGLQFLFEYFSETQRNKGNFPGRFSGRQFSNSRSEMNVSTLELGDSALYLCASSNGQGGGYTFGSGTRLTVV.

Here the CDR3 DNA reads TGTGCCAGCAGTGAAAGACAGGGGGCCTACGAGCAGTACTTC. Translated: CASSERQGAYEQYF. The V call is TRBV6-1, the J call TRBJ2-7; TRBD1 aligns across 9 bases. With 2 bases clipped from V and 2 bases from J, the junction kept 1 base outside the gene matches. Germline CDR1 MNHNS, CDR2 SASEGT. The length of the CDR3 is 14 residues.

The genes are TRBV7-3 and TRBJ1-6; a weak D match, TRBD1 (5 bases). Germline CDR1 and CDR2: SGHTA and FQGTGA. The CDR3 contains 14 residues. V dropped 2 bases and J dropped 8 bases, with 10 bases sitting between them. The CDR3 nucleotides read TGTGCCAGCAGCTTACAGGGTTTGGATTCACCCCTCCACTTT. Translating it yields CASSLQGLDSPLHF.

The chain recombines TRBV24-1 with TRBJ2-3; D uncertain. This CDR3 has 16 amino acids. CDR1 is KGHDR, CDR2 SFDVKD, per germline. The V and J ends lost 0 bases and 4 bases respectively, with 13 bases between them. The CDR3 loop is CATSDLGRALSDTQYF. As DNA, the CDR3 is TGTGCCACCAGTGATTTGGGTCGCGCACTTTCAGATACGCAGTATTTT.

This chain links TRBV4-2 with TRBJ1-1; D is ambiguous. Germline CDR1 is LGHNA and CDR2 is YNFKEQ. The CDR3 spans 11 residues. V lost 3 bases, J lost 6 bases, and 5 bases lay in between. The DNA for the CDR3 is TGTGCCAGCAGCCAGGGCCCTGAAGCTTTCTTT. Translating gives CASSQGPEAFF.

This chain connects TRBV5-1 to TRBJ1-1; no clear D gene. V lost 4 bases to trimming and J lost 4 bases, with 11 bases between them. The V gene's germline CDR1 is SGHRS and CDR2 YFSETQ. The CDR3 covers 13 residues. The CDR3 protein is CASSPGFRTEAFF. CDR3 in DNA: TGCGCCAGCAGCCCGGGGTTTCGCACTGAAGCTTTCTTT.

The rearrangement links TRBV9 to TRBJ1-2; TRBD1 matches 8 bases. Per germline, CDR1 SGDLS and CDR2 YYNGEE. CDR3 length: 21 amino acids. The V segment lost 0 bases and the J segment 8 bases; nucleotides outside the gene matches: 27. The CDR3 is CASSVGVLSALVETGEGGYTF. The CDR3 nucleotides read TGTGCCAGCAGCGTAGGCGTCCTGTCTGCCTTAGTCGAGACAGGGGAGGGAGGCTACACCTTC.

The CDR3 spells CASSFSSYNEQFF. CDR3 nucleotide sequence: TGTGCCAGCAGTTTCTCCAGTTACAATGAGCAGTTCTTC. The chain recombines TRBV27 with TRBJ2-1, with no clear D. From germline, CDR1 is MNHEY and CDR2 SMNVEV (reference sequence). V lost 3 bases to trimming and J lost 4 bases, with 7 bases between them. The CDR3 length is 13 residues.

CDR3 protein: CASRQGSYEQYF. The CDR3 region has the DNA TGTGCCAGCAGACAGGGGTCCTACGAGCAGTACTTC. This rearrangement joins TRBV2 to TRBJ2-7; TRBD1 agrees at 7 bases. The J segment lost 1 base and the V segment lost 6 bases, leaving 0 bases of the junction unmatched. Germline values: CDR1 SNHLY, CDR2 FYNNEI. The CDR3 spans 12 residues.

The rearrangement uses TRBV5-1 and TRBJ1-2; 7 positions agree with TRBD1. Germline CDR1 is SGHRS and CDR2 is YFSETQ. The V and J ends lost 0 bases and 8 bases, in that order; junction bases with no gene match: 7. This CDR3 spans 14 amino acids. DNA of the CDR3: TGCGCCAGCAGCTTGGCGGACAGGTCTGGGGGCTACACCTTC. It specifies CASSLADRSGGYTF.

The table lists this clone with a few counts. This chain uses TRBV18 with TRBJ2-3; D gene ambiguous. V was pared by 3 bases and J by 4 bases, with 8 bases between. Per the germline V gene, CDR1 is KGHSH and CDR2 is LQKENI. This CDR3 spans 13 amino acids. CDR3 sequence reads: CASSPMASDTQYF. The CDR3 DNA is TGTGCCAGCTCACCTATGGCCTCAGATACGCAGTATTTT.

The chain uses TRBV7-8 and TRBJ1-6, with D uncertain. The CDR3 has 15 amino acids. Per germline, CDR1 SGHVS and CDR2 FQNEAQ. V was pared by 6 bases and J by 5 bases, with 14 bases between. CDR3 residues: CASRFTPGNNSPLHF. In nucleotides, the CDR3 is TGTGCCAGCAGGTTTACACCGGGGAATAATTCACCCCTCCACTTT.

The gene calls are TRBV20-1 and TRBJ1-1, with D possibly being TRBD1 (6 bases). The CDR3 runs 16 residues. Looked up from germline, CDR1 is DFQATT and CDR2 is SNEGSKA (reference sequence). Trimming left V 3 bases short and J 3 bases short, with 20 bases between. CDR3 protein: CSASEGGALSDTEAFF. The CDR3 DNA reads TGCAGTGCTAGTGAGGGGGGAGCGTTATCGGACACTGAAGCTTTCTTT.

V gene TRBV7-3 combines with J gene TRBJ2-2; possible D gene TRBD1, 6 bases. Germline V gives CDR1 SGHTA, CDR2 FQGTGA. V was clipped by 8 bases and J by 2 bases, with 6 bases between them. The CDR3 is made up of 12 amino acids. CDR3 sequence reads: CASGGNTGELFF. The DNA of the CDR3 is TGTGCCAGCGGGGGCAACACCGGGGAGCTGTTTTTT.

This clone was detected once. V and J are TRBV7-9 and TRBJ1-3, with TRBD1 as a possible D gene (5 bases). Germline loops: CDR1 SEHNR, CDR2 FQNEAQ (reference sequence). The CDR3 spans 16 residues. With 5 bases removed from V and 0 bases from J, the gap between germline ends came to 14 bases. CDR3 DNA: TGTGCCAGCAGCACCGGACACGTGGCCTCTGGAAACACCATATATTTT. Protein: CASSTGHVASGNTIYF.

The rearrangement joins TRBV9 to TRBJ1-4; 7 bases fit TRBD1. The V gene's germline CDR1 is SGDLS and CDR2 YYNGEE. The J segment lost 5 bases and the V segment lost 3 bases, leaving 4 bases of the junction unmatched. This CDR3 has 14 residues. CDR3 bases: TGTGCCAGCAGCGCGGGACAGATAAATGAAAAACTGTTTTTT. Residues: CASSAGQINEKLFF.

V usage is TRBV27 and J usage is TRBJ2-7; 9 nucleotides agree with TRBD2. Germline V gene data show CDR1 as MNHEY and CDR2 as SMNVEV (reference sequence). This CDR3 is 15 amino acids long. Unmatched junction bases numbered 9, after V lost 5 bases and J lost 4 bases. The CDR3 bases are TGTGCCAGCAGTCTTCTCGGCGGGGGGGGGTACGAGCAGTACTTC. It specifies CASSLLGGGGYEQYF.

The chain couples TRBV5-1 to TRBJ2-7, with D possibly TRBD1 on 5 matching bases. The V end was cut by 1 base, the J end by 1 base, with 9 bases between. The V gene's germline CDR1 is SGHRS and CDR2 YFSETQ. CDR3 length: 14 residues. CDR3 region: CASSLSGISYEQYF. Here the CDR3 DNA reads TGCGCCAGCAGCTTGTCAGGGATATCCTACGAGCAGTACTTC.

This clone came up once. The rearrangement links TRBV5-7 to TRBJ1-5; 9 bases align to TRBD1. TRBV5-7 is known as an ORF, though its function is uncertain. This CDR3 is 14 amino acids long. V lost 2 bases and J lost 7; bases outside the gene matches: 4. DNA for the CDR3: TGTGCCAGCAGCTTCGACAGGGGGGGACAGCCCCAGCATTTT. Translating gives CASSFDRGGQPQHF.

The chain employs TRBV2 and TRBJ1-2; D uncertain. Trimming removed 8 bases at V and 4 bases at J, with 11 bases between. Germline V gene lookup returns CDR1 SNHLY and CDR2 FYNNEI. CDR3 size: 12 residues. The CDR3 DNA sequence: TGTGCCAGCGAAATCACTGCCTATGGCTACACCTTC. This translates into CASEITAYGYTF.

The chain has TRBV5-1 and TRBJ1-2; D ambiguous. Trimming removed 3 bases from V and 8 bases from J, with 14 bases in between. CDR1 is SGHRS and CDR2 is YFSETQ in the germline V gene. This CDR3 spans 13 amino acids. Here the CDR3 reads CASSWKGGEGYTF. The DNA of the CDR3 is TGCGCCAGCAGCTGGAAGGGAGGAGAGGGCTACACCTTC.

Details on this clone: At one boundary the junction diverges from the germline segment, which might be a read error. V usage is TRBV29-1 and J usage is TRBJ2-1; no firm D call. Per germline, CDR1 SQVTM and CDR2 ANQGSEA. This CDR3 spans 11 amino acids. The CDR3, as DNA: TGCAGCGTGGAAGGCGATACGGAGCAGTTCTTC. Residues: CSVEGDTEQFF.

This sequence joins TRBV7-9 and TRBJ1-1; the D gene is possibly TRBD1 (5 bases). V lost 1 base and J lost 2, with 8 bases in between. This CDR3 has 14 residues. Looked up from germline, CDR1 is SEHNR and CDR2 is FQNEAQ (reference sequence). For the CDR3, the DNA is TGTGCCAGCAGCTTAGGTAGGGGAAACACTGAAGCTTTCTTT. It codes for CASSLGRGNTEAFF.

The chain employs TRBV6-5 and TRBJ1-1; D remains unclear. Germline-derived CDR1 and CDR2 are MNHEY and SVGAGI. The CDR3 length is 14 residues. The V gene lost 0 bases and the J gene lost 2 bases, with 7 bases spanning the gap. CDR3 in amino acids: CASSYSIRNTEAFF. The CDR3 region has the DNA TGTGCCAGCAGTTACTCGATTAGAAACACTGAAGCTTTCTTT.